This T cell receptor beta chain was captured by sequencing in a study of beta chain features in type 1 diabetes. Looking at the study overall: Patients shared similar age, gender and cell yields with healthy donors. Study-wide results and caveats: In all four CD4+ subsets, TCRB CDR3 length was significantly, moderately reduced in type 1 diabetes.

This clone has only a few counts. Its antigen is not identified. As every portion of the isolated RNA was reverse transcribed, the sequencing read expressed TCRB transcripts. Read counts averaged approximately 3.5 million for samples of naive, central memory and regulatory T cells. Generated by immunoSEQ multiplex PCR, the TCRdb table keeps only in-frame clones and is missing some. The sample lists roughly 450,000 clones; about an eighth were seen once. The authors sorted CD4+ naive, central memory, regulatory and stem cell-like memory cells via CD45RO/CCR7/CD25/CD127/CD95/CD27. Trimming took 2 bases from V and 2 from J, leaving 9 bases between them. The CDR3 runs to 14 residues. CDR1 ENHRY and CDR2 SYGVKD come from the germline V gene.

The TCR was taken from a woman younger than 35 in good health. The sample was naive CD4+ T cells from blood. J is TRBJ2-5 and V is TRBV10-3, with a weak D call TRBD1 (6 bases). CDR3 residues: CAISEGTLQETQYF. The CDR3 DNA sequence: TGTGCCATCAGTGAGGGGACACTGCAAGAGACCCAGTACTTC.